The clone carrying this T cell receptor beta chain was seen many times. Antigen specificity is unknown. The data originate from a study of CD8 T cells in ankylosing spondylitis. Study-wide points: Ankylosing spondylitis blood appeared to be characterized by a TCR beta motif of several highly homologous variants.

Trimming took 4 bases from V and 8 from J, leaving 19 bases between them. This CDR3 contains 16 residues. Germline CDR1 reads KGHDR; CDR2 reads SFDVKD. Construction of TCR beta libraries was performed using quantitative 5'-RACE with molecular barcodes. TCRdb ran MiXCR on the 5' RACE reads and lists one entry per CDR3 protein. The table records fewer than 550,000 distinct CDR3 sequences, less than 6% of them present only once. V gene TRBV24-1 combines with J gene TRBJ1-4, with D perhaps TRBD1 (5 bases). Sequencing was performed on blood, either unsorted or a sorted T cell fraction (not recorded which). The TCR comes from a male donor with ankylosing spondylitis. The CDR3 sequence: CATSELRTGAEEKLFF. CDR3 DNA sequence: TGTGCCACCAGTGAATTACGTACCGGGGCCGAAGAAAAACTGTTTTTT.